Following are 6 T cell receptor beta chains from one sample sequenced in a study of cytomegalovirus exposure and HLA in healthy donors (dated by TCRdb to about 2017). Preparation of the library involved the immunoSEQ multiplex PCR assay. The multiplex PCR relied on a mix of 60 forward primers for TCR Vbeta segments and 13 reverse primers for TCR Jbeta segments. In TCRdb, the immuneACCESS table is reduced to in-frame sequences with V and J assigned. These tables do not hold every clone; where another copy was compared, an unresolved V gene accounts for under half, and the others remain unexplained. The sample yields tens of thousands of clones; about 61% were counted once. Jointly, the top ten make up 3% to 3.5% of the sample. Sequenced material: PBMCs. The receptors were sampled from a woman aged 45-65 years in good health and CMV-seronegative.

In this sample, this clone turned up a few times. This chain connects TRBV4-1 to TRBJ1-2; 7 positions agree with TRBD1. Trimming at V came to 2 bases and at J to 7 bases, leaving 10 bases not matched to a gene. In germline, CDR1 is MGHRA, CDR2 YSYEKL. This CDR3 spans 15 amino acids. The CDR3 region is CASSQPDRAMRGYTF. DNA of the CDR3: TGCGCCAGCAGCCAACCCGACAGGGCGATGCGTGGCTACACCTTC.

V usage is TRBV5-8 and J usage is TRBJ2-3; 9 bases align to TRBD2. Germline CDR1 SGHTS, CDR2 YDEGEE. The CDR3 totals 14 residues. The junction had 1 base not matched to a gene; V was cut back by 2 bases and J by 3 bases. As DNA, the CDR3 is TGTGCCAGCAGCTTTAGCGGGAGTACAGATACGCAGTATTTT. Translated, it gives CASSFSGSTDTQYF. The complete variable domain, with remaining parts taken from reference TRBV5-8 and TRBJ2-3, reads EAGVTQSPTHLIKTRGQQATLRCSPISGHTSVYWYQQALGLGLQFLLWYDEGEERNRGNFPPRFSGRQFPNYSSELNVNALELEDSALYLCASSFSGSTDTQYFGPGTRLTVL.

The chain recombines TRBV19 with TRBJ2-6; 7 nucleotides match TRBD1. The germline V gene has CDR1 LNHDA and CDR2 SQIVND (reference sequence). V lost 3 bases and J lost 4; bases outside the gene matches: 18. The CDR3 loop spans 20 amino acids. CDR3 nucleotide sequence: TGTGCCAGTAGTATGGGAGACAGGGACATTTATTTATTGGGGGCCAACGTCCTGACTTTC. Residues: CASSMGDRDIYLLGANVLTF.

V is TRBV7-2 and J is TRBJ1-2; no reliable D call. Per germline, CDR1 SGHTA and CDR2 FQGNSA. Between the trimmed V and J ends, which lost 0 bases and 3 bases, there was a span of 8 bases. This CDR3 region has 14 residues. As DNA, the CDR3 is TGTGCCAGCAGCTTAGCAGGCGGGGACTATGGCTACACCTTC. Its translation is CASSLAGGDYGYTF.

The chain recombines TRBV27 with TRBJ2-1; 7 nucleotides match TRBD2. Germline trimming cut 4 bases from V and 0 bases from J; bases unmatched to any gene: 6. Looked up from germline, CDR1 is MNHEY and CDR2 is SMNVEV (reference sequence). CDR3 length: 16 residues. CDR3 coding DNA: TGTGCCAGCAGTTCTCCTAGCGGACCCTCCTACAATGAGCAGTTCTTC. Translation: CASSSPSGPSYNEQFF.

This clone occurred a few times. This chain links TRBV4-3 with TRBJ1-2; no definite D call. The V gene's germline CDR1 is LGHNA and CDR2 YSLEER. The CDR3 loop spans 14 amino acids. V was clipped by 0 bases and J by 8 bases, with 13 bases between them. The CDR3 DNA reads TGCGCCAGCAGCCAAGATTTCGGGGTACGGGGCTACACCTTC. Protein product: CASSQDFGVRGYTF.